The 23 T cell receptor beta chains presented below share a single source sample, sequenced in a study of blood T cell repertoires in COVID-19. Sequenced by immunoSEQ multiplex PCR; TCRdb stores in-frame clones only, minus some. This sample has about 310,000 clones; 85% to 90% occur once, and the top ten carry 2.5% to 3%. Sequences were obtained from peripheral blood. These receptors originate from a woman aged 25 to 39 with COVID-19, enrolled during active disease.

This chain joins TRBV19 and TRBJ1-5; perhaps TRBD1 as D (6 bases). Germline V gene sequence: CDR1 LNHDA, CDR2 SQIVND (reference sequence). Trimming shortened V by 5 bases and J by 5 bases, and 16 bases separated the two germline ends. The CDR3 covers 15 residues. CDR3 protein: CASSGWTAADQPQHF. CDR3 in DNA: TGTGCCAGTAGTGGGTGGACAGCGGCTGATCAGCCCCAGCATTTT. The full variable domain, in which reference TRBV19 and TRBJ1-5 provide the parts outside the CDR3, is DGGITQSPKYLFRKEGQNVTLSCEQNLNHDAMYWYRQDPGQGLRLIYYSQIVNDFQKGDIAEGYSVSREKKESFPLTVTSAQKNPTAFYLCASSGWTAADQPQHFGDGTRLSIL.

The CDR3 protein is CASSLVIAGSGGELFF. CDR3 DNA sequence: TGCGCCAGCAGCTTGGTAATAGCGGGATCGGGCGGGGAGCTGTTTTTT. The gene calls are TRBV5-1 and TRBJ2-2; 8 bases line up with TRBD2. The CDR3 is 16 residues long. The germline V gene has CDR1 SGHRS and CDR2 YFSETQ. V dropped 0 bases and J dropped 7; count of bases not matched to a gene: 8.

This chain joins TRBV5-1 and TRBJ2-3, with 11 bases lining up with TRBD2. After removal of 4 bases from V and 6 bases from J, the junction contained 4 bases not matched to a gene. CDR1 SGHRS and CDR2 YFSETQ come from the germline V gene. CDR3 length equals 14 residues. CDR3 DNA sequence: TGCGCCAGCAGCCTCTGGACTAGCGGGGATACGCAGTATTTT. This encodes CASSLWTSGDTQYF.

Turning to this clone: Other nucleotide sequences from this sample produce the same CDR3. V and J are TRBV7-6 and TRBJ2-2, with D tentatively TRBD2 (5 bases). The CDR3 has 16 amino acids. V was clipped by 0 bases and J by 2 bases, with 10 bases between them. Germline-derived CDR1 and CDR2 are SGHVS and FNYEAQ. Written as DNA, the CDR3 is TGTGCCAGCAGCTTAGCGCGGGCAGCAAACACCGGGGAGCTGTTTTTT. Translating gives CASSLARAANTGELFF.

This chain connects TRBV28 to TRBJ1-2; D unclear. This CDR3 comprises 11 residues. CDR1 is MDHEN, CDR2 SYDVKM, per germline. Trimming stripped 10 bases from V and 5 bases from J, with 11 bases between. CDR3 coding DNA: TGTGCCACTCAGGTTCCTTATGGCTACACCTTC. It encodes CATQVPYGYTF.

The rearrangement uses TRBV27 and TRBJ1-2; 8 bases match TRBD1. V was clipped by 4 bases and J by 7 bases; unmatched bases: 8. The germline V gene has CDR1 MNHEY and CDR2 SMNVEV (reference sequence). The CDR3 extends over 14 amino acids. The CDR3 DNA follows: TGTGCCAGCAGTTCCCTCCGGACAGGGAGTGGCTACACCTTC. Translation gives CASSSLRTGSGYTF.

V usage is TRBV12-3 or TRBV12-4 and J usage is TRBJ1-4, with 10 bases identical to TRBD1. V dropped 5 bases and J dropped 15; count of bases not matched to a gene: 3. The CDR3 spans 11 residues. The CDR3 reads CASSPGQGMFF. CDR3 nucleotides: TGTGCCAGCAGTCCGGGACAGGGGATGTTTTTT.

The chain is built from TRBV7-3 and TRBJ1-1; possible D gene TRBD1, 5 bases. Germline V gene data show CDR1 as SGHTA and CDR2 as FQGTGA. The CDR3 covers 15 residues. Trimming took 5 bases from V and 1 from J, leaving 14 bases between them. CDR3: CASSPTGQANTEAFF. For the CDR3, the DNA is TGTGCCAGCAGCCCTACCGGACAAGCGAACACTGAAGCTTTCTTT.

V is TRBV6-1 and J is TRBJ2-7, with 7 positions matching TRBD1. Trimming cost V 1 base and J 4 bases; bases outside gene matches: 4. Germline CDR1 MNHNS, CDR2 SASEGT. This CDR3 is 14 amino acids long. The CDR3 loop reads CASSEGGDRYEQYF. The DNA of the CDR3 is TGTGCCAGCAGTGAAGGAGGGGACAGATACGAGCAGTACTTC.

The gene calls are TRBV5-1 and TRBJ2-7; D is perhaps TRBD2 (6 bases). This CDR3 region has 14 residues. Germline V CDR1 and CDR2: SGHRS, YFSETQ. V was cut by 5 bases and J by 4 bases, with 16 bases left in between. CDR3 DNA sequence: TGCGCCAGCAGTATCGAAGCGGGTGCTTACGAGCAGTACTTC. This encodes CASSIEAGAYEQYF.

The chain carries TRBV4-2 and TRBJ1-2; 7 bases are a match to TRBD1. The CDR3 is 16 residues long. Germline V lookup: CDR1 LGHNA, CDR2 YNFKEQ. The trim removed 4 bases at V and 6 bases at J, leaving 14 bases unmatched. For the CDR3, the DNA is TGTGCCAGCAGCCCAAGGGCTGGAGGGGGCGCAAATGGCTACACCTTC. This sequence encodes CASSPRAGGGANGYTF.

V and J are TRBV9 and TRBJ1-3; 8 positions match TRBD1. CDR1 is SGDLS, CDR2 YYNGEE, per germline. The ends lost 3 bases at V and 4 bases at J; junction bases unmatched: 9. The CDR3 runs to 16 residues. The CDR3: CASSAGQAPGGNTIYF. DNA for the CDR3: TGTGCCAGCAGCGCGGGACAGGCCCCGGGAGGAAACACCATATATTTT.

V and J are TRBV4-1 and TRBJ1-2; TRBD1 matches at 11 bases. V lost 3 bases, J lost 5 bases, and 8 bases stayed unmatched. Germline V CDR1 and CDR2: MGHRA, YSYEKL. The CDR3 is 16 residues long. The CDR3 bases are TGCGCCAGCAGCCAGGGAGGACAGGGGGCCACGTATGGCTACACCTTC. Residues: CASSQGGQGATYGYTF.

The V and J genes are TRBV6-5 and TRBJ2-6; D is possibly TRBD2 (5 bases). The V end lost 2 bases, the J end lost 0 bases, and 8 bases lay between the germline ends. The CDR3 has 16 amino acids. CDR1 MNHEY and CDR2 SVGAGI come from the germline V gene. The CDR3 protein is CASSYAGSSGANVLTF. The CDR3 nucleotides are TGTGCCAGCAGTTACGCGGGTAGCTCTGGGGCCAACGTCCTGACTTTC.

This chain uses TRBV15 with TRBJ1-3; D is perhaps TRBD1 (5 bases). The germline V gene has CDR1 LNHNV and CDR2 YYDKDF (reference sequence). V was cut by 0 bases and J by 0 bases, with 6 bases left in between. The CDR3 runs 15 residues. DNA of the CDR3: TGTGCCACCAGCAGAGACAGGGTCTCTGGAAACACCATATATTTT. Encoded protein: CATSRDRVSGNTIYF.

About this clone: Other DNA sequences within the sample encode an identical CDR3. The V and J genes are TRBV2 and TRBJ1-1; a weak D match, TRBD1 (6 bases). In germline, CDR1 is SNHLY, CDR2 FYNNEI. V was shortened by 4 bases and J by 4 bases, with 10 bases between the two germline ends. The CDR3 is 13 amino acids. The CDR3 region is CASSATGSTEAFF. The DNA for the CDR3 is TGTGCCAGCAGTGCTACAGGGTCCACTGAAGCTTTCTTT.

The chain links TRBV27 to TRBJ2-7; the D gene is possibly TRBD1 (5 bases). Germline CDR1 reads MNHEY; CDR2 reads SMNVEV (reference sequence). Trimming removed 3 bases from V and 0 bases from J, with 12 bases in between. The CDR3 is 15 residues long. The CDR3: CASSFLGAGSYEQYF. For the CDR3, the DNA is TGTGCCAGCAGTTTCCTAGGGGCCGGCTCCTACGAGCAGTACTTC.

The chain employs TRBV11-3 and TRBJ1-1, with 7 nucleotides matching TRBD1. V shed 0 bases, J shed 1 base, and the junction held 8 bases outside the gene matches. From germline, CDR1 is SGHNT and CDR2 YENEEA. The CDR3 is made up of 17 amino acids. Here the CDR3 DNA reads TGTGCCAGCAGCTTAGATCAGGGGTCAGGGGGGAACACTGAAGCTTTCTTT. The encoded protein is CASSLDQGSGGNTEAFF.

The V call is TRBV9, the J call TRBJ1-4; TRBD1 is a possible D gene (6 bases). The V gene lost 4 bases and the J gene lost 0 bases, with 10 bases spanning the gap. Germline CDR1 SGDLS, CDR2 YYNGEE. This CDR3 comprises 15 residues. DNA of the CDR3: TGTGCCAGCAGCCGGGACACCTCAACTAATGAAAAACTGTTTTTT. Translating it yields CASSRDTSTNEKLFF.

The rearrangement links TRBV6-6 to TRBJ2-1, with 7 nucleotides matching TRBD2. The ends lost 2 bases at V and 6 bases at J; junction bases unmatched: 7. Germline assignment: CDR1 MNHNY and CDR2 SVGAGI (reference sequence). CDR3 length equals 15 residues. CDR3 sequence: CASSYVGRSRNEQFF. CDR3 DNA: TGTGCCAGCAGTTACGTCGGGAGGAGCCGCAATGAGCAGTTCTTC.

The chain carries TRBV4-2 and TRBJ2-5; 12 nucleotides agree with TRBD2. CDR3 length: 16 residues. The trim removed 4 bases at V and 0 bases at J, leaving 3 bases unmatched. CDR1 is LGHNA, CDR2 YNFKEQ, per germline. The CDR3 DNA follows: TGTGCCAGCAGCCCCCGACTAGCGGGGGACCAAGAGACCCAGTACTTC. This codes for CASSPRLAGDQETQYF.

CDR3 DNA sequence: TGCGCCAGCAGCTTGGGACAGACTGAAGCTTTCTTT. This encodes CASSLGQTEAFF. The rearrangement uses TRBV5-1 and TRBJ1-1; D possibly corresponds to TRBD1 (5 bases). The CDR3 consists of 12 residues. V was trimmed by 0 bases and J by 5 bases, leaving 5 bases between them. Germline values: CDR1 SGHRS, CDR2 YFSETQ.

The V gene is TRBV10-2, the J gene TRBJ1-1, with 7 bases identical to TRBD1. The CDR3 has 13 residues. J gave up 3 bases and V 7 bases, and 5 bases lay outside the gene matches. The V gene's germline CDR1 is WSHSY and CDR2 SAAADI. The CDR3 nucleotides are TGCGCCAGCAATCGGGACAGAGACACTGAAGCTTTCTTT. Protein sequence: CASNRDRDTEAFF.